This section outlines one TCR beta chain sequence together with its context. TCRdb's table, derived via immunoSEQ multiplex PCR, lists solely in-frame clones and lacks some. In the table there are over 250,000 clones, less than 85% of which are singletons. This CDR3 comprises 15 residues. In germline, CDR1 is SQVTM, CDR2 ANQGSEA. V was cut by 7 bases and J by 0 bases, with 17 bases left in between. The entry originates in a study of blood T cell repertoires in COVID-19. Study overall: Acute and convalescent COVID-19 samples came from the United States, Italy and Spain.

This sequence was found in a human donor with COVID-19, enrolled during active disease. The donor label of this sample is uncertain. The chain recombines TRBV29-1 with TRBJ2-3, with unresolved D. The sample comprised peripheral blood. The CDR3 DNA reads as TGCAGCGCTAAAACCCTAAGCGAGAGCACAGATACGCAGTATTTT. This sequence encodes CSAKTLSESTDTQYF.